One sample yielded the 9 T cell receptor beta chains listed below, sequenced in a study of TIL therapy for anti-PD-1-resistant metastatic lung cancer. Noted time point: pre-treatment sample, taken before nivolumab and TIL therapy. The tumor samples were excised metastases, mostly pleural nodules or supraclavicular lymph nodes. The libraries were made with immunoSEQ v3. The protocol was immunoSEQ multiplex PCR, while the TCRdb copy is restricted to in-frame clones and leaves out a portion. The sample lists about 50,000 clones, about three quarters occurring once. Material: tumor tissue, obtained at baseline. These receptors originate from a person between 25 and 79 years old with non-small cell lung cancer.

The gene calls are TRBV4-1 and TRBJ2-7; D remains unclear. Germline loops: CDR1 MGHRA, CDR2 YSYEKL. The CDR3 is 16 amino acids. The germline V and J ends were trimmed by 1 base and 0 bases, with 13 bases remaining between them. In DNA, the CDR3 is TGCGCCAGCAGCCAAGTGGTCGCTTCCCTCTCCTACGAGCAGTACTTC. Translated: CASSQVVASLSYEQYF.

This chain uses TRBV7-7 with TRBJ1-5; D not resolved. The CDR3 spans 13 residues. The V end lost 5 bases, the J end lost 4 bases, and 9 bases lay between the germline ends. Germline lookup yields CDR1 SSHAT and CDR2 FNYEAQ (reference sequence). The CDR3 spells CASSLSMNQPQHF. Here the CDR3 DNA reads TGTGCCAGCAGCCTGTCTATGAATCAGCCCCAGCATTTT.

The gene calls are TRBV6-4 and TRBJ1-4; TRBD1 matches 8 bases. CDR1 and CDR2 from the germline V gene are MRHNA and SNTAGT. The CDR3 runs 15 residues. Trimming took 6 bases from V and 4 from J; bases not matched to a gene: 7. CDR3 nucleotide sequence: TGTGCCAGCAGAATAACAGGGGGAGGTAATGAAAAACTGTTTTTT. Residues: CASRITGGGNEKLFF.

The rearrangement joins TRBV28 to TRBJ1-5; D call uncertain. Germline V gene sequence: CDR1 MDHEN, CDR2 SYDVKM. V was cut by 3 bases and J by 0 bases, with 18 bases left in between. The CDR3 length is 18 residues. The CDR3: CASSFNRVGGSSNQPQHF. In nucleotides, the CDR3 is TGTGCCAGCAGTTTCAATAGGGTTGGAGGGAGTAGCAATCAGCCCCAGCATTTT.

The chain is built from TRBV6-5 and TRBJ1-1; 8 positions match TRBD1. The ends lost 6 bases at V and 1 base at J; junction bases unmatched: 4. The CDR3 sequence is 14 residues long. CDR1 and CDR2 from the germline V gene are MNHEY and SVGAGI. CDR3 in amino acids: CASRPGQANTEAFF. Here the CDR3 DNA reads TGTGCCAGCAGACCGGGACAGGCGAACACTGAAGCTTTCTTT.

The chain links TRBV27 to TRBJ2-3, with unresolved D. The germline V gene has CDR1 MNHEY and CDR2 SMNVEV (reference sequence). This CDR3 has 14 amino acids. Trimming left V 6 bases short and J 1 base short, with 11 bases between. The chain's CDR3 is CASSLGYGTDTQYF. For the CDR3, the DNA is TGTGCCAGCAGCCTAGGGTACGGCACAGATACGCAGTATTTT.

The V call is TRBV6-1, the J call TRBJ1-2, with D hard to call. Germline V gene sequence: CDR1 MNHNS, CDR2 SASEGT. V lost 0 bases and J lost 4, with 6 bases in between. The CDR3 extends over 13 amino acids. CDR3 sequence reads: CASSEAWTYGYTF. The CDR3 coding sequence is TGTGCCAGCAGTGAAGCCTGGACCTATGGCTACACCTTC.

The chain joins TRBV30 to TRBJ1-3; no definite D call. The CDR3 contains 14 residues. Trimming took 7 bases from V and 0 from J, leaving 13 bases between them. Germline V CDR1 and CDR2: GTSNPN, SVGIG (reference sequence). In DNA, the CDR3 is TGTGCCTCGGGAGGGCCAAACTCTGGAAACACCATATATTTT. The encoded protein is CASGGPNSGNTIYF. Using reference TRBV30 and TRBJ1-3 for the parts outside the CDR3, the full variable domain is SQTIHQWPATLVQPVGSPLSLECTVEGTSNPNLYWYRQAAGRGLQLLFYSVGIGQISSEVPQNLSASRPQDRQFILSSKKLLLSDSGFYLCASGGPNSGNTIYFGEGSWLTVV.

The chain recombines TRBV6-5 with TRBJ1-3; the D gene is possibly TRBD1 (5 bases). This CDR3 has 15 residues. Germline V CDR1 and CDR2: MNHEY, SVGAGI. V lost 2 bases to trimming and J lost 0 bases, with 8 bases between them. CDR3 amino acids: CASSYAQGSGNTIYF. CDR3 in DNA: TGTGCCAGCAGTTACGCGCAGGGCTCTGGAAACACCATATATTTT.